This TCR beta chain appears in the sequencing data of a study of memory CD4+ T cells and cytomegalovirus serostatus. Study information: Of the healthy Belgian adults, 9 were CMV seropositive and 20 to 30 seronegative.

The V gene end was trimmed by 0 bases and the J gene end by 3 bases; junction bases not matched to a gene: 3. The CDR3 sequence is 15 residues long. Germline CDR1 reads MNHNY; CDR2 reads SVGAGI (reference sequence). The sort gate was single viable CD3+CD4+CD8-CD45RO+ cells for memory CD4+ T cells. This table comes from immunoSEQ multiplex PCR, and its TCRdb copy is limited to in-frame clones, with some not included. The sample lists about 58,000 clones, roughly 84% occurring once. The sequence was collected from an adult in good health and CMV-seronegative. Some clones in this sample may be carry-over from other donors' samples. The V and J genes are TRBV6-6 and TRBJ2-7; 9 bases fit TRBD2. The sequenced sample was memory CD4+ T cells from blood. Here the CDR3 reads CASSYSAGGVYEQYF. DNA of the CDR3: TGTGCCAGCAGTTACTCGGCGGGAGGGGTCTACGAGCAGTACTTC.